These 22 T cell receptor beta chains share one sample of origin, sequenced in a study of T cells in Graves' hyperthyroidism and ophthalmopathy (dated by TCRdb to between 2019 and 2020). Library method: multiplex PCR. This sample was sequenced with an Illumina HiSeq 2000. Amplification of TCR beta CDR3 regions was carried out from RNA transcripts. A first-round RT-PCR of the TCR CDR3 used the HTBI primer set with the Qiagen OneStep RT-PCR kit. TCRdb trimmed public reads at Q25 via fastp, called clones via MiXCR and kept in-frame beta chains. Entries are consolidated by CDR3 protein sequence, retaining the most common genes and DNA. In this sample the table shows 300,000 to 400,000 distinct CDR3 sequences, 18% of which occur a single time. Approximately 49% of the sample is in the top ten clones. The sequenced sample was blood. All receptors come from a woman in her forties or fifties with Graves' hyperthyroidism.

In this sample, this clonotype turned up many times. J is TRBJ2-7 and V is TRBV7-2; D possibly uses TRBD1 or TRBD2 (5 bases each). Germline V gene data show CDR1 as SGHTA and CDR2 as FQGNSA. The CDR3 totals 14 residues. Trimming took off 5 bases at V and 4 bases at J, with 15 bases between the two ends. The CDR3 here is CASSPPGTEYEQYF. The CDR3 DNA reads as TGTGCCAGCAGCCCACCCGGGACGGAATACGAGCAGTACTTC.

The chain carries TRBV5-1 and TRBJ2-5; 8 bases are a match to TRBD1. Germline trimming cut 8 bases from V and 5 bases from J; bases unmatched to any gene: 11. The CDR3 extends over 14 amino acids. The germline V gene has CDR1 SGHRS and CDR2 YFSETQ. The DNA for the CDR3 is TGCGCCAGTAAACCGAGACAGGGGTTTGAGACCCAGTACTTC. Its translation: CASKPRQGFETQYF.

This clonotype was counted many times. The chain has TRBV12-3 or TRBV12-4 and TRBJ2-1, with unresolved D. Trimming stripped 5 bases from V and 5 bases from J, with 16 bases between. The CDR3 spans 15 residues. In DNA form, the CDR3 reads TGTGCCAGCAGTCCCCTCGCCGAGATGGACAATGAGCAGTTCTTC. Translation: CASSPLAEMDNEQFF.

At least ten counts were recorded for this clonotype. The rearrangement links TRBV18 to TRBJ2-7, with D hard to call. CDR1 and CDR2 from the germline V gene are KGHSH and LQKENI. V lost 2 bases, J lost 2 bases, and 7 bases lay in between. CDR3 length equals 13 residues. CDR3 protein: CASSPVSAYEQYF. The CDR3 DNA reads as TGTGCCAGCTCACCAGTGTCAGCCTACGAGCAGTACTTC.

V usage is TRBV12-3 or TRBV12-4 and J usage is TRBJ1-4, with D tentatively TRBD1 (5 bases). The length of the CDR3 is 13 residues. V lost 7 bases to trimming and J lost 3 bases, with 9 bases between them. CDR3 protein: CASKDTPNEKLFF. The CDR3 DNA reads TGTGCCAGCAAGGACACCCCTAATGAAAAACTGTTTTTT.

The CDR3 is CASSPRTSGIGEQFF. CDR3 DNA sequence: TGTGCCAGCAGTCCCCGGACTAGCGGGATAGGGGAGCAGTTCTTC. The chain has TRBV12-3 or TRBV12-4 and TRBJ2-1; 12 positions match TRBD2. The junction had 9 bases not matched to a gene; V was cut back by 5 bases and J by 10 bases. The CDR3 sequence is 15 residues long.

This clonotype was detected ten times or more. The gene calls are TRBV12-3 or TRBV12-4 and TRBJ2-3; TRBD1 matches at 10 bases. Germline trimming cut 3 bases from V and 5 bases from J; bases unmatched to any gene: 5. The CDR3 sequence is 15 residues long. The CDR3 coding sequence is TGTGCCAGCAGTTTCGGGACAGGGGCCTTAGATACGCAGTATTTT. As protein: CASSFGTGALDTQYF.

Ten or more counts support this clonotype. The genes are TRBV29-1 and TRBJ2-7; TRBD2 is a possible D gene (6 bases). V was pared by 0 bases and J by 5 bases, with 23 bases between. The germline V gene has CDR1 SQVTM and CDR2 ANQGSEA. This CDR3 has 17 residues. Here the CDR3 reads CSVEDGGGGDHVDEQYF. CDR3 DNA sequence: TGCAGCGTTGAAGACGGGGGAGGAGGCGACCACGTTGACGAGCAGTACTTC.

The chain joins TRBV2 to TRBJ2-1; TRBD2 agrees at 12 bases. Germline assignment: CDR1 SNHLY and CDR2 FYNNEI. After removal of 1 base from V and 5 bases from J, the junction contained 0 bases not matched to a gene. CDR3 length: 15 amino acids. CDR3 DNA: TGTGCCAGCAGTGAAGGGACTAGCGGGAACAATGAGCAGTTCTTC. This encodes CASSEGTSGNNEQFF.

This clonotype was found a few times. This chain connects TRBV18 to TRBJ2-2, with TRBD1 identical over 8 bases. The V gene end was trimmed by 4 bases and the J gene end by 2 bases; junction bases not matched to a gene: 9. The germline gives CDR1 KGHSH, CDR2 LQKENI. The CDR3 runs 17 residues. CDR3: CASSLSRTGSNTGELFF. The CDR3 DNA is TGTGCCAGCTCACTCTCACGGACAGGGAGTAACACCGGGGAGCTGTTTTTT.

This clonotype has ten or more counts. V is TRBV11-2 and J is TRBJ2-5; 10 bases agree with TRBD2. The CDR3 runs 14 residues. Germline CDR1 is SGHAT and CDR2 is FQNNGV. The V segment lost 5 bases and the J segment 4 bases; nucleotides outside the gene matches: 4. CDR3 sequence (DNA): TGTGCCAGCAGCCCTAGCGGGAGTAGAGAGACCCAGTACTTC. This sequence encodes CASSPSGSRETQYF.

This clonotype has a count of ten or more. This chain joins TRBV20-1 and TRBJ2-7, with 9 positions matching TRBD1. The ends lost 6 bases at V and 3 bases at J; junction bases unmatched: 9. The germline CDR1 and CDR2 sequences are DFQATT and SNEGSKA (reference sequence). The CDR3 totals 14 residues. In DNA form, the CDR3 reads TGCAGTGCCCTCTCCGGGACAGGGCGCTACGAGCAGTACTTC. Translating gives CSALSGTGRYEQYF.

V gene TRBV24-1 combines with J gene TRBJ2-3; D may be TRBD1 (6 bases). From germline, CDR1 is KGHDR and CDR2 SFDVKD. CDR3 length: 15 residues. Between the trimmed V and J ends, which lost 2 bases and 0 bases, there was a span of 8 bases. The CDR3: CATSDSGQSTDTQYF. The CDR3 nucleotides are TGTGCCACCAGTGATTCGGGACAAAGCACAGATACGCAGTATTTT.

The CDR3, as DNA: TGTGCCAGCAGTGACGCAGGGTCTCAGGACTACACCTTC. This translates into CASSDAGSQDYTF. The chain uses TRBV2 and TRBJ1-2; a possible D gene is TRBD1 (5 bases). From germline, CDR1 is SNHLY and CDR2 FYNNEI. Trimming left V 3 bases short and J 10 bases short, with 15 bases between. This CDR3 comprises 13 residues.

This clonotype occurred many times. This chain links TRBV29-1 with TRBJ2-7; D uncertain. The V gene's germline CDR1 is SQVTM and CDR2 ANQGSEA. The CDR3 is 12 amino acids. Trimming took 3 bases from V and 0 from J, leaving 6 bases between them. The CDR3 protein is CSVELVSYEQYF. For the CDR3, the DNA is TGCAGCGTTGAGCTAGTCTCCTACGAGCAGTACTTC.

This chain links TRBV4-1 with TRBJ1-2; D is unresolved. V was cut by 0 bases and J by 4 bases, with 9 bases left in between. The length of the CDR3 is 14 residues. The germline V gene encodes CDR1 MGHRA and CDR2 YSYEKL. CDR3 in amino acids: CASSQDAIAYGYTF. The CDR3 nucleotides read TGCGCCAGCAGCCAAGATGCCATAGCCTATGGCTACACCTTC.

This clonotype was seen at least ten times. This chain joins TRBV11-3 and TRBJ2-1; D may be TRBD1 (5 bases). V lost 5 bases, J lost 7 bases, and 9 bases lay in between. The CDR3 is 12 residues long. CDR1 is SGHNT, CDR2 YENEEA, per germline. CDR3 sequence: CASSLGQNEQFF. The CDR3 nucleotides are TGTGCCAGCAGCCTGGGGCAAAATGAGCAGTTCTTC.

CDR3 loop: CASGNHSSNEQFF. In nucleotides, the CDR3 is TGTGCTAGTGGTAACCACAGCTCCAATGAGCAGTTCTTC. The rearrangement uses TRBV12-5 and TRBJ2-1; D gene ambiguous. Trimming removed 5 bases from V and 6 bases from J, with 11 bases in between. Germline V gene data show CDR1 as LGHNT and CDR2 as FRNRAP. The CDR3 consists of 13 residues.

This clonotype was picked up many times. The genes are TRBV7-2 and TRBJ2-4, with 7 positions matching TRBD1. The germline gives CDR1 SGHTA, CDR2 FQGNSA. The CDR3 consists of 15 residues. V lost 4 bases to trimming and J lost 7 bases; unmatched junction nucleotides: 10. CDR3 sequence reads: CASSSTTGVGNIQYF. The CDR3 nucleotides are TGTGCCAGCAGCTCAACCACAGGGGTTGGGAACATTCAGTACTTC.

This clonotype has just a few counts. The chain is built from TRBV11-2 and TRBJ2-7; no clear D. V was shortened by 8 bases and J by 6 bases, with 14 bases between the two germline ends. Germline CDR1 is SGHAT and CDR2 is FQNNGV. CDR3 length: 12 residues. CDR3 nucleotides: TGTGCCAGCGGCCTCGGTGAACGCGAGCAGTACTTC. This sequence encodes CASGLGEREQYF.

This clonotype was seen repeatedly, ten times or more. The chain carries TRBV2 and TRBJ1-1; no definite D call. V lost 2 bases to trimming and J lost 9 bases, with 19 bases between them. From germline, CDR1 is SNHLY and CDR2 FYNNEI. There are 15 residues in the CDR3. Here the CDR3 DNA reads TGTGCCAGCAGTGAACTCGGGGTCAGAGGAGACCAAGCTTTCTTT. Encoded protein: CASSELGVRGDQAFF.

The V and J genes are TRBV9 and TRBJ1-2; 7 nucleotides align to TRBD1. This CDR3 is 15 amino acids long. Germline V gene data show CDR1 as SGDLS and CDR2 as YYNGEE. J was trimmed by 0 bases and V by 1 base; bases with no gene match: 3. CDR3 nucleotide sequence: TGTGCCAGCAGCGTAAAGGGGGCGCCTAACTATGGCTACACCTTC. It codes for CASSVKGAPNYGYTF.